The present T cell receptor beta chain was sequenced within a study of patients and donors after allogeneic stem cell transplantation. The CDR3 is 16 amino acids. Germline V CDR1 and CDR2: MNHEY, SVGAGI. Deletions cut 0 bases from V and 4 bases from J, with 15 bases between. TCRdb re-analysed the RT-PCR reads in MiXCR, keeping a single row per CDR3 protein. The sample holds tens of thousands of distinct CDR3 sequences, 45% to 50% seen once. V and J are TRBV6-5 and TRBJ1-1; TRBD1 is a possible D gene (6 bases). Sequenced input: blood, either unsorted or a sorted T cell fraction (not recorded which). This clonotype was obtained from a human donor who was either an allogeneic HSCT recipient or a stem cell or donor lymphocyte infusion donor (not recorded which). It is not recorded whose cells these are; they may come from a transplant donor. The chain's CDR3 is CASSYSYAGAPTEAFF. The DNA for the CDR3 is TGTGCCAGCAGTTACTCGTACGCAGGGGCGCCCACTGAAGCTTTCTTT.